One and the same sample provided the 32 T cell receptor beta chains below, sequenced in a study of brain T cells in children with intractable seizures. The assay was immunoSEQ multiplex PCR, and TCRdb's table has in-frame clones only and misses some. This table has 110,000 or so clones, 94% appearing once. This specimen consisted of peripheral blood, obtained at surgery. Source of these receptors: a boy younger than two with hemimegalencephaly and intractable seizures.

The V and J genes are TRBV6-5 and TRBJ1-3; D remains unclear. CDR1 is MNHEY, CDR2 SVGAGI, per germline. V dropped 7 bases and J dropped 2 bases, with 6 bases sitting between them. The CDR3 is 12 amino acids. This CDR3 is CASNGPGNTIYF. As DNA, the CDR3 is TGTGCCAGCAATGGTCCTGGAAACACCATATATTTT.

This chain links TRBV20-1 with TRBJ2-1; a weak D match, TRBD2 (6 bases). V was trimmed by 3 bases and J by 7 bases, leaving 7 bases between them. CDR1 and CDR2 (germline): DFQATT, SNEGSKA (reference sequence). The CDR3 runs 11 residues. CDR3 region: CSAREGNEQFF. For the CDR3, the DNA is TGCAGTGCTAGGGAGGGGAATGAGCAGTTCTTC.

This chain links TRBV12-3 or TRBV12-4 with TRBJ1-1, with D possibly TRBD1 on 6 matching bases. The CDR3 extends over 11 amino acids. The germline V and J ends were trimmed by 5 bases and 8 bases, with 9 bases remaining between them. The CDR3 DNA sequence: TGTGCCAGCAGTCCAGGACAGGAAGCTTTCTTT. This codes for CASSPGQEAFF.

The rearrangement joins TRBV9 to TRBJ2-5; D gene ambiguous. This CDR3 comprises 13 residues. CDR1 and CDR2 (germline): SGDLS, YYNGEE. Trimming shortened V by 0 bases and J by 2 bases, and 5 bases separated the two germline ends. The CDR3 sequence is CASSVGLQETQYF. The CDR3 bases are TGTGCCAGCAGCGTAGGACTTCAAGAGACCCAGTACTTC.

The rearrangement joins TRBV27 to TRBJ2-7; D gene unclear. In germline, CDR1 is MNHEY, CDR2 SMNVEV (reference sequence). This CDR3 has 15 residues. V was trimmed by 6 bases and J by 2 bases, leaving 17 bases between them. CDR3 residues: CASRMTPRDPYEQYF. CDR3 in DNA: TGTGCCAGCAGAATGACTCCACGCGATCCCTACGAGCAGTACTTC.

The V and J genes are TRBV7-9 and TRBJ2-3; TRBD1 matches 8 bases. Trimming removed 5 bases from V and 4 bases from J; junction bases left unmatched: 2. This CDR3 region has 13 residues. The germline CDR1 and CDR2 sequences are SEHNR and FQNEAQ (reference sequence). The CDR3 protein is CASSQGAADTQYF. The CDR3 nucleotides are TGTGCCAGCAGCCAGGGGGCCGCAGATACGCAGTATTTT.

This clone came up a few times. This chain joins TRBV6-5 and TRBJ2-7; D call uncertain. The V and J ends lost 9 bases and 3 bases respectively, with 12 bases between them. The V gene's germline CDR1 is MNHEY and CDR2 SVGAGI. The CDR3 extends over 12 amino acids. The CDR3 spells CASTSWGYEQYF. CDR3 bases: TGTGCCAGTACCTCCTGGGGCTACGAGCAGTACTTC.

The genes are TRBV30 and TRBJ2-1, with D uncertain. This CDR3 region has 15 residues. V was cut by 2 bases and J by 0 bases, with 11 bases left in between. Germline CDR1 and CDR2: GTSNPN and SVGIG (reference sequence). CDR3 sequence: CAWSRLRLSYNEQFF. The CDR3 DNA reads TGTGCCTGGAGTAGGCTTCGCCTCTCCTACAATGAGCAGTTCTTC.

This chain links TRBV6-5 with TRBJ1-2; TRBD1 aligns across 8 bases. This CDR3 comprises 14 residues. The germline V gene encodes CDR1 MNHEY and CDR2 SVGAGI. The ends lost 7 bases at V and 6 bases at J; junction bases unmatched: 10. CDR3 nucleotides: TGTGCCAGCACTACCCGGGACAGGCTCCATGGCTACACCTTC. This codes for CASTTRDRLHGYTF.

This clone was detected once. This chain uses TRBV28 with TRBJ1-2; 8 bases match TRBD1. Germline V gene sequence: CDR1 MDHEN, CDR2 SYDVKM. With 4 bases clipped from V and 5 bases from J, the junction kept 9 bases outside the gene matches. This CDR3 contains 15 residues. Written as DNA, the CDR3 is TGTGCCAGCAGTTCCCTGGACAGGGAGGGATATGGCTACACCTTC. This codes for CASSSLDREGYGYTF.

The chain uses TRBV2 and TRBJ2-1; D might be TRBD1 (6 bases). The CDR3 sequence is 14 residues long. Trimming shortened V by 6 bases and J by 8 bases, and 17 bases separated the two germline ends. Germline CDR1 reads SNHLY; CDR2 reads FYNNEI. The DNA for the CDR3 is TGTGCCAGCAGGCGAGGAACAGGGATAGATGAGCAGTTCTTC. Translating gives CASRRGTGIDEQFF.

This clone showed up just once. The chain links TRBV28 to TRBJ2-2; D is possibly TRBD1 (6 bases). The CDR3 length is 15 residues. Deletions cut 10 bases from V and 4 bases from J, with 19 bases between. Germline CDR1 and CDR2: MDHEN and SYDVKM. The CDR3 here is CAIALQGAGTGELFF. In DNA, the CDR3 is TGTGCCATCGCTTTACAGGGCGCGGGCACCGGGGAGCTGTTTTTT.

The J gene is TRBJ2-3, the V gene TRBV7-6; TRBD2 aligns across 11 bases. This CDR3 has 17 residues. Per germline, CDR1 SGHVS and CDR2 FNYEAQ. The trim removed 5 bases at V and 0 bases at J, leaving 7 bases unmatched. In DNA, the CDR3 is TGTGCCAGCAGCCCCGGACTAGCGGGTTCTAGCACAGATACGCAGTATTTT. Protein product: CASSPGLAGSSTDTQYF.

This chain links TRBV27 with TRBJ2-7, with TRBD2 matching 15 bases. Germline V gene sequence: CDR1 MNHEY, CDR2 SMNVEV (reference sequence). The CDR3 contains 13 residues. V shed 7 bases and J 9 bases; nucleotides not matched to a gene: 4. The CDR3 DNA follows: TGTGCCAGCATGGAGGGACTAGCGGGAGGGCAGTACTTC. Protein sequence: CASMEGLAGGQYF.

The V gene is TRBV4-3, the J gene TRBJ2-3; 7 nucleotides match TRBD2. The germline V gene has CDR1 LGHNA and CDR2 YSLEER. After removal of 0 bases from V and 3 bases from J, the junction contained 6 bases not matched to a gene. The CDR3 consists of 16 residues. CDR3 sequence reads: CASSQDLGRGTDTQYF. The CDR3 nucleotides read TGCGCCAGCAGCCAAGACTTGGGGCGGGGGACAGATACGCAGTATTTT.

This chain uses TRBV7-9 with TRBJ2-5; the D gene could be TRBD1 or TRBD2 (5 bases each). The CDR3 sequence is 13 residues long. The V gene's germline CDR1 is SEHNR and CDR2 FQNEAQ (reference sequence). V lost 2 bases and J 5 bases, leaving 9 bases between the germline ends. CDR3 in amino acids: CASSLIGAETQYF. The CDR3 DNA reads as TGTGCCAGCAGCTTAATCGGGGCGGAGACCCAGTACTTC.

V gene TRBV19 combines with J gene TRBJ1-2; D ambiguous. Germline lookup yields CDR1 LNHDA and CDR2 SQIVND (reference sequence). Trimming pared 3 bases from V and 5 bases from J, leaving 7 bases between. This CDR3 spans 12 amino acids. This CDR3 reads CASSIGRYGYTF. DNA for the CDR3: TGTGCCAGTAGTATTGGACGGTATGGCTACACCTTC.

This rearrangement joins TRBV27 to TRBJ2-3, with 9 bases aligning to TRBD2. Germline V gene data show CDR1 as MNHEY and CDR2 as SMNVEV (reference sequence). V was clipped by 5 bases and J by 5 bases; unmatched bases: 14. The length of the CDR3 is 17 residues. Here the CDR3 reads CASSPLYGTSFLDTQYF. As DNA, the CDR3 is TGTGCCAGCAGTCCTCTATACGGGACTAGCTTTTTAGATACGCAGTATTTT.

The V call is TRBV5-6, the J call TRBJ1-1; no clear D gene. CDR3 size: 12 residues. CDR1 SGHDT and CDR2 YYEEEE come from the germline V gene. The germline V and J ends were trimmed by 2 bases and 3 bases, with 5 bases remaining between them. CDR3 sequence (DNA): TGTGCCAGCAGCTTTAGGGACACTGAAGCTTTCTTT. Translating gives CASSFRDTEAFF.

The genes are TRBV11-2 and TRBJ1-3; D remains ambiguous. Trimming stripped 1 base from V and 0 bases from J, with 13 bases between. This CDR3 spans 17 amino acids. The germline V gene has CDR1 SGHAT and CDR2 FQNNGV. DNA of the CDR3: TGTGCCAGCAGCTTAGCCGGTGGACTGAACTCTGGAAACACCATATATTTT. Its translation: CASSLAGGLNSGNTIYF.

In this sample, this clone turned up once. V usage is TRBV6-5 and J usage is TRBJ1-4, with a possible D match to TRBD1 (6 bases). Germline CDR1 MNHEY, CDR2 SVGAGI. With 6 bases removed from V and 0 bases from J, the gap between germline ends came to 11 bases. CDR3 size: 15 residues. As DNA, the CDR3 is TGTGCCAGCAGACCAGGGGTTGCAACTAATGAAAAACTGTTTTTT. It yields the protein CASRPGVATNEKLFF.

The chain uses TRBV7-3 and TRBJ2-1; 7 bases align to TRBD1. This CDR3 comprises 12 residues. Trimming took 4 bases from V and 8 from J; bases not matched to a gene: 2. Per germline, CDR1 SGHTA and CDR2 FQGTGA. The CDR3 spells CASSSQGDEQFF. In nucleotides, the CDR3 is TGTGCCAGCAGCTCTCAGGGGGATGAGCAGTTCTTC.

The rearrangement uses TRBV10-3 and TRBJ1-2, with 7 bases fitting TRBD1. The CDR3 runs 12 residues. After removal of 7 bases from V and 1 base from J, the junction contained 0 bases not matched to a gene. Germline-derived CDR1 and CDR2 are ENHRY and SYGVKD. CDR3 in amino acids: CAITGGNYGYTF. In DNA, the CDR3 is TGTGCCATCACAGGGGGTAACTATGGCTACACCTTC.

The gene calls are TRBV30 and TRBJ1-3; the D gene is possibly TRBD1 (5 bases). Germline V lookup: CDR1 GTSNPN, CDR2 SVGIG (reference sequence). V was pared by 3 bases and J by 0 bases, with 12 bases between. There are 15 residues in the CDR3. The CDR3: CAWSPGGSSGNTIYF. The CDR3 DNA sequence: TGTGCCTGGAGCCCCGGGGGGAGCTCTGGAAACACCATATATTTT.

In this sample, this clone turned up once. J is TRBJ2-7 and V is TRBV6-5; D perhaps matches TRBD1 (7 bases). V was cut by 7 bases and J by 6 bases, with 19 bases left in between. Germline CDR1 and CDR2: MNHEY and SVGAGI. The CDR3 sequence is 14 residues long. Here the CDR3 DNA reads TGTGCCAGCAATCCACCGACAGGGACTCGCGAGCAGTACTTC. Encoded protein: CASNPPTGTREQYF.

The V call is TRBV4-1, the J call TRBJ1-6, with 8 positions matching TRBD1. Germline V CDR1 and CDR2: MGHRA, YSYEKL. Trimming took 2 bases from V and 14 from J; bases not matched to a gene: 11. The CDR3 spans 15 residues. The CDR3 is CASSQIGQGDGSLHF. In nucleotides, the CDR3 is TGCGCCAGCAGCCAAATCGGACAGGGAGACGGATCCCTCCACTTT.

This rearrangement joins TRBV14 to TRBJ1-2; 9 positions agree with TRBD1. Germline CDR1 reads SGHDN; CDR2 reads FVKESK. J gave up 2 bases and V 5 bases, and 3 bases lay outside the gene matches. The CDR3 sequence is 14 residues long. The CDR3 DNA reads as TGTGCCAGCAGCAAAGGGACAGGGAACTATGGCTACACCTTC. Translated, it gives CASSKGTGNYGYTF.

CDR3: CASSLGDSLNYGYTF. CDR3 sequence (DNA): TGCGCCAGCAGCTTGGGGGACAGCCTAAACTATGGCTACACCTTC. V gene TRBV5-1 combines with J gene TRBJ1-2, with 7 bases lining up with TRBD1. Trimming removed 0 bases from V and 2 bases from J; junction bases left unmatched: 4. The germline gives CDR1 SGHRS, CDR2 YFSETQ. The CDR3 length is 15 residues.

The CDR3 nucleotides are TGCGCCAGCAGGGAAACAGGGTTTTACGGTGGCTACACCTTC. Translation gives CASRETGFYGGYTF. This sequence joins TRBV10-2 and TRBJ1-2; a possible D gene is TRBD1 (6 bases). The CDR3 is 14 amino acids. From germline, CDR1 is WSHSY and CDR2 SAAADI. Trimming shortened V by 6 bases and J by 7 bases, and 18 bases separated the two germline ends.

The chain joins TRBV10-3 to TRBJ2-5; D unresolved. Germline CDR1 ENHRY, CDR2 SYGVKD. This CDR3 is 14 amino acids long. V was trimmed by 0 bases and J by 4 bases, leaving 9 bases between them. In DNA, the CDR3 is TGTGCCATCAGTGAGTCGGGCCCAAGAGAGACCCAGTACTTC. Translation: CAISESGPRETQYF.

The chain combines TRBV12-3 or TRBV12-4 with TRBJ2-2; D gene ambiguous. The CDR3 spans 13 residues. V shed 0 bases and J shed 5 bases, with 4 bases lying between them. CDR3 coding DNA: TGTGCCAGCAGTTTAGCGAGGACCGGGGAGCTGTTTTTT. It codes for CASSLARTGELFF.

Only one count was recorded for this clone. The chain combines TRBV7-9 with TRBJ2-1; 7 bases are a match to TRBD2. The CDR3 spans 16 residues. Germline CDR1 SEHNR, CDR2 FQNEAQ (reference sequence). Trimming at V came to 3 bases and at J to 0 bases, leaving 5 bases not matched to a gene. The CDR3, as DNA: TGTGCCAGCAGCTTCCAGCGGGGTGGCTCCTACAATGAGCAGTTCTTC. Residues: CASSFQRGGSYNEQFF. Full variable domain (outside the CDR3, taken from reference TRBV7-9 and TRBJ2-1): DTGVSQNPRHKITKRGQNVTFRCDPISEHNRLYWYRQTLGQGPEFLTYFQNEAQLEKSRLLSDRFSAERPKGSFSTLEIQRTEQGDSAMYLCASSFQRGGSYNEQFFGPGTRLTVL.